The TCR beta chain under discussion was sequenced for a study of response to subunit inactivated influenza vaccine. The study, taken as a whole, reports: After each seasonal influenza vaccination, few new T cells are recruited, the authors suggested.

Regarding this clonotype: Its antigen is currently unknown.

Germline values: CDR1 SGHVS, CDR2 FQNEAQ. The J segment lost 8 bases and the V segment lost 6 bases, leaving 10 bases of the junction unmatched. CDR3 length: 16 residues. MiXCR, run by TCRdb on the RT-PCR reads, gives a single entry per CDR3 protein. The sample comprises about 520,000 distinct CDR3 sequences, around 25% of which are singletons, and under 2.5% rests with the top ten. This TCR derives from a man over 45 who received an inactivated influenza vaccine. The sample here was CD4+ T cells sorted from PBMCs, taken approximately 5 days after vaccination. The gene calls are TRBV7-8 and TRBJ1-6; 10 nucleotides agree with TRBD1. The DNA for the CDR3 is TGTGCCAGCAGTGAATTCCGGGACAGGGGTCATTCACCCCTCCACTTT. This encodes CASSEFRDRGHSPLHF.